Below, one TCR beta chain is given with its context. TCRdb's table, derived via immunoSEQ multiplex PCR, lists solely in-frame clones and lacks some. The sample has around 160,000 clones, more than 80% seen once. The entry originates in a study of blood T cell repertoires in COVID-19. This CDR3 spans 16 amino acids. The V gene's germline CDR1 is SEHNR and CDR2 FQNEAQ (reference sequence). V was cut by 5 bases and J by 0 bases, with 14 bases left in between. The chain employs TRBV7-9 and TRBJ1-3; D uncertain. Sample: peripheral blood. This sequence was found in a man aged 55 to 70 with acute or convalescent COVID-19. The CDR3, as DNA: TGTGCCAGCAGCCCGCGGTTTGTGGTCTCTGGAAACACCATATATTTT. Translated, it gives CASSPRFVVSGNTIYF.